A selection of T cell receptor beta chains follows, all from one sample in a study of blood T cell repertoires in COVID-19. Produced via immunoSEQ multiplex PCR; TCRdb's table is partial and in-frame only. The profile shows 50,000 to 70,000 clones, roughly 83% of them singletons. The sample taken for sequencing was peripheral blood. The receptors come from a man aged 70 or older with active COVID-19. CDR3s include the opening cysteine and the closing phenylalanine or tryptophan. Each record gives: J gene, clone size, D gene, CDR3 length, V gene, CDR3 protein, CDR3 DNA. The D gene is left open where the match is weak. The size field is filled for only some rows; it gives once, few, many or a size class.

>TRBJ2-3|few|NA|14|TRBV5-1
CASSLEAAEDTQYF
TGCGCCAGCAGCTTGGAGGCCGCGGAAGATACGCAGTATTTT
>TRBJ1-1|once|NA|14|TRBV19
CASHQTLGHTEAFF
TGTGCCAGCCACCAGACCCTAGGCCACACTGAAGCTTTCTTT
>TRBJ2-5|NA|NA|14|TRBV30
CAWSVTRMHETQYF
TGTGCCTGGAGTGTGACTCGTATGCACGAGACCCAGTACTTC
>TRBJ1-3|NA|NA|14|TRBV20-1
CSASFESSGNTIYF
TGCAGTGCTAGTTTCGAGAGCTCTGGAAACACCATATATTTT
>TRBJ1-4|NA|NA|17|TRBV5-5
CASSLGQALTFNEKLFF
TGTGCCAGCAGCTTGGGACAGGCCCTGACCTTTAATGAAAAACTGTTTTTT
>TRBJ2-3|few|NA|14|TRBV7-3
CASSLGAIRDTQYF
TGTGCCAGCAGCTTAGGGGCCATCAGGGATACGCAGTATTTT
>TRBJ1-3|NA|NA|16|TRBV7-8
CASSLSRGGSGNTIYF
TGTGCCAGCAGCTTGAGCAGGGGTGGCTCTGGAAACACCATATATTTT
>TRBJ2-6|NA|NA|14|TRBV6-4
CASSLEAGANVLTF
TGTGCCAGCAGTTTAGAAGCTGGGGCCAACGTCCTGACTTTC
>TRBJ1-6|NA|NA|15|TRBV5-6
CASSLKGEGYSPLHF
TGTGCCAGCAGCTTAAAGGGAGAGGGATATTCACCCCTCCACTTT
>TRBJ2-1|once|NA|15|TRBV5-6
CASSLSIGAYNEQFF
TGTGCCAGCAGCTTGTCGATAGGGGCCTACAATGAGCAGTTCTTC
>TRBJ2-7|NA|TRBD1|15|TRBV19
CASSTTGGVAYEQYF
TGTGCCAGTAGTACGACAGGGGGCGTAGCCTACGAGCAGTACTTC
>TRBJ2-7|once|NA|14|TRBV6-5
CASRGGRFGYEQYF
TGTGCCAGTAGAGGTGGGAGGTTCGGCTACGAGCAGTACTTC
>TRBJ2-3|NA|TRBD2|14|TRBV19
CASSDGRVADTQYF
TGTGCCAGTAGTGATGGGAGGGTAGCAGATACGCAGTATTTT
>TRBJ2-7|NA|NA|14|TRBV11-2
CASSLTGKSYEQYF
TGTGCCAGCAGCCTTACAGGGAAATCCTACGAGCAGTACTTC
>TRBJ2-3|NA|NA|15|TRBV24-1
CATSDRPGGTDTQYF
TGTGCCACCAGTGATCGGCCAGGGGGCACAGATACGCAGTATTTT
>TRBJ2-1|NA|TRBD2|20|TRBV3-1/TRBV3-2
CASSQPLFTSGSWAYNEQFF
TGTGCCAGCAGCCAACCCCTTTTTACTAGCGGGAGCTGGGCCTACAATGAGCAGTTCTTC
>TRBJ2-5|NA|NA|13|TRBV2
CASSFTGEETQYF
TGTGCCAGCAGTTTCACGGGGGAAGAGACCCAGTACTTC